The clone carrying this T cell receptor beta chain is a singleton in its sample. Generated by immunoSEQ multiplex PCR, the TCRdb table keeps only in-frame clones and is missing some. The data contain 25,000 to 35,000 clones, roughly nine tenths of them singletons. This entry is derived from a study of blood T cell repertoires in COVID-19. This TCR was recovered from a human donor in a cohort sampled during active COVID-19. Sequencing used peripheral blood.

The CDR3 spells CASSRRGSGEGGDTQYF. The CDR3 nucleotides read TGTGCCAGCAGCCGTCGCGGTAGCGGGGAGGGAGGAGATACGCAGTATTTT. The chain recombines TRBV7-9 with TRBJ2-3, with 8 bases matching TRBD2. The J segment lost 5 bases and the V segment lost 5 bases, leaving 15 bases of the junction unmatched. Per germline, CDR1 SEHNR and CDR2 FQNEAQ (reference sequence). The CDR3 contains 17 residues.